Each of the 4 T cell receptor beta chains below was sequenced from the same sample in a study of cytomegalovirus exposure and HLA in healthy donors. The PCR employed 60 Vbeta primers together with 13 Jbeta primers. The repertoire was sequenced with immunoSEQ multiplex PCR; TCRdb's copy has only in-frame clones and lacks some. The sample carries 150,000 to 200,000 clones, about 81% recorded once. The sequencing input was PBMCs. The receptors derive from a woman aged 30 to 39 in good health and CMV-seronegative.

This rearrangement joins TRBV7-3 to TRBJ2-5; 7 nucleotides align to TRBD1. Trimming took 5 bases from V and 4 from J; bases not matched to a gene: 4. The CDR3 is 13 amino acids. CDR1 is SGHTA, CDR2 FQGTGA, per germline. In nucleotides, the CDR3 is TGTGCCAGCAGCGTGACAGGGCGAGAGACCCAGTACTTC. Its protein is CASSVTGRETQYF.

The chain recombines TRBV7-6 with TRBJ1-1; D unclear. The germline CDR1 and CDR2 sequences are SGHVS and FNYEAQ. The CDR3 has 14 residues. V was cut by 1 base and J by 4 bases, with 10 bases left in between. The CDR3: CASSLEVYSTEAFF. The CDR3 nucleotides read TGTGCCAGCAGCTTAGAAGTCTATTCCACTGAAGCTTTCTTT.

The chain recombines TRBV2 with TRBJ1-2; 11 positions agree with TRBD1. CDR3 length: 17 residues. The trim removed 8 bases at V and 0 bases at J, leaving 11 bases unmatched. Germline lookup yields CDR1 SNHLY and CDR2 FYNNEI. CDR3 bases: TGTGCCAGCGGACAGGGGGCTGGAGTGGCAGCTAACTATGGCTACACCTTC. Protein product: CASGQGAGVAANYGYTF.

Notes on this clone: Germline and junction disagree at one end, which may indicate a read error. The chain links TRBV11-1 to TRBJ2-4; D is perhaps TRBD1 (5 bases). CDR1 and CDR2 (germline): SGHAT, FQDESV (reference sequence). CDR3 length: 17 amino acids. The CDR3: CASSLVHPGLAKNSQYF. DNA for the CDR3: TGTGCCAGCAGCTTAGTTCATCCAGGGTTGGCCAAAAACAGTCAGTACTTC.